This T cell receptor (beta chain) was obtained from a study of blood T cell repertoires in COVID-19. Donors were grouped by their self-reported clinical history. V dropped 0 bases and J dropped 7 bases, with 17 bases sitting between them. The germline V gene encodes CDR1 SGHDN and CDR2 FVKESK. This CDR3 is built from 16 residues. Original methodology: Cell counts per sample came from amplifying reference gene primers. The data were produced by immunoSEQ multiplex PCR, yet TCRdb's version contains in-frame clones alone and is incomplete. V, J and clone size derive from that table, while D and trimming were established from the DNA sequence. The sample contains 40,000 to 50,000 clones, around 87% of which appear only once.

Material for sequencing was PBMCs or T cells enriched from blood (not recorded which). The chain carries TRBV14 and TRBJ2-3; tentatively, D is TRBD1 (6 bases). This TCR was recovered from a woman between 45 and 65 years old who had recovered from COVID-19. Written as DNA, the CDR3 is TGTGCCAGCAGCCAAGATTTAACAGGGCCCACGCATACGCAGTATTTT. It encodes CASSQDLTGPTHTQYF.